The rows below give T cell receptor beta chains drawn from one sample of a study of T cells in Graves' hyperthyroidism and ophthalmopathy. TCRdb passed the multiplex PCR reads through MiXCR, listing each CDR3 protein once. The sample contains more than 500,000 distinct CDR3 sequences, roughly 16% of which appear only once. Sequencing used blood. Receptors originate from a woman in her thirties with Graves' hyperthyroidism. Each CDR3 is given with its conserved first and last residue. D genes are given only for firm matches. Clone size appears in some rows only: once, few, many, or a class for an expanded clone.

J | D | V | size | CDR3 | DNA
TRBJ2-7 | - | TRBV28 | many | CASTPRGTFYEQYF | TGTGCCAGCACCCCCAGGGGCACATTCTACGAGCAGTACTTC
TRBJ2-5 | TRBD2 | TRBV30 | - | CAWRGRVGETQYF | TGTGCCTGGAGGGGGAGGGTGGGGGAGACCCAGTACTTC
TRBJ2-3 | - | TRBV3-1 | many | CASSHYRRATDTQYF | TGTGCCAGCAGCCATTATCGGAGGGCGACAGATACGCAGTATTTT
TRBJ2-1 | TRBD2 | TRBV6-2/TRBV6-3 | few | CASSDRPGTSGRWGSYNEQFF | TGTGCCAGCAGTGACCGCCCTGGGACTAGCGGGAGGTGGGGGTCCTACAATGAGCAGTTCTTC
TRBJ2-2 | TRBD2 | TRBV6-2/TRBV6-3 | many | CASSSRFGLAGIVSTGELFF | TGTGCCAGCAGCTCGCGTTTCGGACTAGCGGGTATCGTAAGCACCGGGGAGCTGTTTTTT
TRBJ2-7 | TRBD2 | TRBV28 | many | CASSFTSDGEQYF | TGTGCCAGCAGTTTCACTAGCGACGGCGAGCAGTACTTC
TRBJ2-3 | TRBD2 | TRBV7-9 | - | CASSSGLAGHTQYF | TGTGCCAGCAGCAGCGGACTAGCGGGGCATACGCAGTATTTT
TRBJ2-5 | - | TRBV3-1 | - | CASSQATVGGGETQYF | TGTGCCAGCAGCCAAGCGACTGTGGGAGGGGGAGAGACCCAGTACTTC
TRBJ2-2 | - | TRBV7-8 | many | CASSLGTGKGGELFF | TGTGCCAGCAGCTTAGGCACCGGAAAGGGCGGGGAGCTGTTTTTT
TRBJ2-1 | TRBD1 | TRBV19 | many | CASRGTGDNEQFF | TGTGCCAGTAGGGGGACAGGGGACAATGAGCAGTTCTTC
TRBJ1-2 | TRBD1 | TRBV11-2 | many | CASSIGQEYGYTF | TGTGCCAGCAGCATCGGACAGGAGTATGGCTACACCTTC
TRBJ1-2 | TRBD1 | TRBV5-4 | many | CASSNPLVDREHGYTF | TGTGCCAGCAGCAATCCGCTAGTCGACAGGGAACATGGCTACACCTTC
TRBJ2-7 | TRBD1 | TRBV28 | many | CASSQKTGGPYEQYF | TGTGCCAGCAGCCAAAAGACAGGGGGTCCCTACGAGCAGTACTTC
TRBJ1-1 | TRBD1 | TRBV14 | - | CASSLQGASEAFF | TGTGCCAGCAGCTTACAGGGGGCTTCTGAAGCTTTCTTT
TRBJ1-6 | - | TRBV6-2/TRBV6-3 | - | CASSYGIVNNSPLHF | TGTGCCAGCAGTTACGGGATAGTGAATAATTCACCCCTCCACTTT
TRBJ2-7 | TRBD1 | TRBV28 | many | CASNPGQGNDEQYF | TGTGCCAGCAACCCGGGACAGGGTAATGACGAGCAGTACTTC
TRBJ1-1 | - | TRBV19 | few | CASSMGQGMNTEAFF | TGTGCCAGTAGTATGGGGCAGGGGATGAACACTGAAGCTTTCTTT
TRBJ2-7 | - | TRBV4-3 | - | CASSQPDRPEQYF | TGCGCCAGCAGCCAACCCGACAGGCCAGAGCAGTACTTC
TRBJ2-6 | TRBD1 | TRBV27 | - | CASSLWQGARGANVLTF | TGTGCCAGCAGTCTGTGGCAGGGGGCGCGGGGGGCCAACGTCCTGACTTTC
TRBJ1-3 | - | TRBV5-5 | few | CASSRSGGLGNTIYF | TGTGCCAGCAGCCGATCGGGGGGGCTGGGAAACACCATATATTTT
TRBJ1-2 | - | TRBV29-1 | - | CSVRQDLGYGYTF | TGCAGCGTTAGACAGGACCTTGGCTATGGCTACACCTTC
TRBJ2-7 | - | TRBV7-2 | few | CASSLEAGFTYEQYF | TGTGCCAGCAGCTTAGAGGCGGGCTTCACCTACGAGCAGTACTTC
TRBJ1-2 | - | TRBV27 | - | CASSLRVGHYGYTF | TGTGCCAGCAGTTTACGTGTTGGGCACTATGGCTACACCTTC
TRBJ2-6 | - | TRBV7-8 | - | CASHGNSGANVLTF | TGTGCCAGCCACGGGAACTCTGGGGCCAACGTCCTGACTTTC
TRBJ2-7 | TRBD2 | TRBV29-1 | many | CSVERETSGHYEQYF | TGCAGCGTTGAAAGGGAAACTAGCGGCCACTACGAGCAGTACTTC
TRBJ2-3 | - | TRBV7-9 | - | CACSLDHSTDTQYF | TGTGCCTGCAGCTTAGATCACAGCACAGATACGCAGTATTTT
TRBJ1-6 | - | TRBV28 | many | CASIGSYNSPLHF | TGTGCCAGCATTGGATCCTATAATTCACCCCTCCACTTT
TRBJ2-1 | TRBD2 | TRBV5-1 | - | CASSLEAGGYDEQFF | TGCGCCAGCAGCTTGGAAGCGGGAGGGTACGATGAGCAGTTCTTC
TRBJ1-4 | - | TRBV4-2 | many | CASSQAHGNEKLFF | TGTGCCAGCAGCCAAGCTCACGGTAATGAAAAACTGTTTTTT